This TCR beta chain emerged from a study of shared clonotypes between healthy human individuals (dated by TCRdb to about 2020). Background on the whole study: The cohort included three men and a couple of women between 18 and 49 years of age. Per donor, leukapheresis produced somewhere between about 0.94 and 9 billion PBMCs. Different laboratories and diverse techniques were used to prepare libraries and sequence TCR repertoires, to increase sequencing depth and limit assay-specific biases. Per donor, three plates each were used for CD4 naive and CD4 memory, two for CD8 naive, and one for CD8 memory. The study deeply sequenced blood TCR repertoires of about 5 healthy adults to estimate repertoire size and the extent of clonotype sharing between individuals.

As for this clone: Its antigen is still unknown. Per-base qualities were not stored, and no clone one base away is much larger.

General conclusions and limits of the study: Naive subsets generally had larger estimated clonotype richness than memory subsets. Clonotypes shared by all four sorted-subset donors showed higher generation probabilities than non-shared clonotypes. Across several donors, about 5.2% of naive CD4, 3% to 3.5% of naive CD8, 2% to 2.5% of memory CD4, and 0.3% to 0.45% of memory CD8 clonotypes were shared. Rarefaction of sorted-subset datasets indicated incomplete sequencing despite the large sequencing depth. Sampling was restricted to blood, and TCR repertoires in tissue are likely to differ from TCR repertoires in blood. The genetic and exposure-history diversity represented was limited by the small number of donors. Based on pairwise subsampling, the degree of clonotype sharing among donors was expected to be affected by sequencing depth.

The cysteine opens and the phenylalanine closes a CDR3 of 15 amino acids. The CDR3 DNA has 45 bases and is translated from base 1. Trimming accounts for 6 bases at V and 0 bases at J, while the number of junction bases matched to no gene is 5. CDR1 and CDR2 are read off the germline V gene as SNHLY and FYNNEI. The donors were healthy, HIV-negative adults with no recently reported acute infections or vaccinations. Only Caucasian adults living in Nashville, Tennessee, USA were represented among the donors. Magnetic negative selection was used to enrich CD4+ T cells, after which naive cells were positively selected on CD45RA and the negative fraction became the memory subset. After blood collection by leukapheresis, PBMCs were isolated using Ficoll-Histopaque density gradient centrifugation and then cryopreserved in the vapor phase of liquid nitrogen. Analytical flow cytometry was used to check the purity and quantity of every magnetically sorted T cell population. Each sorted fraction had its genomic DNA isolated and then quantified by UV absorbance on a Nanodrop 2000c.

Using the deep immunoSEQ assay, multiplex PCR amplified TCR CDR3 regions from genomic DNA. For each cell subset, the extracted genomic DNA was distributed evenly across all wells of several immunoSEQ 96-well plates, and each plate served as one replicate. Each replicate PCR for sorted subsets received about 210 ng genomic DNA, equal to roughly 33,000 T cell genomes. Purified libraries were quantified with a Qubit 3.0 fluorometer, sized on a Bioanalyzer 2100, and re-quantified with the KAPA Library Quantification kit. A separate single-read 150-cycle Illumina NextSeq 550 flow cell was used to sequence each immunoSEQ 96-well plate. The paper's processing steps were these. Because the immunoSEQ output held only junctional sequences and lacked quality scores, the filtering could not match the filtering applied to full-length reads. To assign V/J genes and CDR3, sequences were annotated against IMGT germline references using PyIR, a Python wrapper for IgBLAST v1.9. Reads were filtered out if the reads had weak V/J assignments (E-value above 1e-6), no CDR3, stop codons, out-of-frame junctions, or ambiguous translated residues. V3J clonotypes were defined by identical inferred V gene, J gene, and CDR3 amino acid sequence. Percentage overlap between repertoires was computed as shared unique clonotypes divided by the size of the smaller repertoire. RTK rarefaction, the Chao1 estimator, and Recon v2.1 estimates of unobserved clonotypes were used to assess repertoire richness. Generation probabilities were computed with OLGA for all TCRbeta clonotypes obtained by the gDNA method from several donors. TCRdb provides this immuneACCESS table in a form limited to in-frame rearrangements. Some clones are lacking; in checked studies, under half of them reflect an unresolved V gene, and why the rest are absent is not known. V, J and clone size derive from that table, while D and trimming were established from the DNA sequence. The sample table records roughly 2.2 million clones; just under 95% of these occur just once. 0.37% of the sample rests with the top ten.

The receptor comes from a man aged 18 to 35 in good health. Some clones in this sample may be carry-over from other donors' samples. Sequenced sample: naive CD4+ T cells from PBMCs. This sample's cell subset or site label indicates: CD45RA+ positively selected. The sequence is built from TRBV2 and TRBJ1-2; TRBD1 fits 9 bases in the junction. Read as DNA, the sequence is TGTGCCAGCAGACGTGGGGACAGGGCTAACTATGGCTACACCTTC. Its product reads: CASRRGDRANYGYTF.